What follows are 30 T cell receptor beta chains derived from one specimen sequenced in a study of Graves' ophthalmopathy and Graves' hyperthyroidism. Amplification of the TCR beta CDR3 regions used RNA transcripts (as template). An opening RT-PCR round employed HTBI primers and preceded a second-round multiplex PCR. One entry per CDR3 protein results from TCRdb running MiXCR on the multiplex PCR reads. The table records about 370,000 distinct CDR3 sequences, 15% to 20% of them present only once. Sequenced material: peripheral blood. The source of these receptors is a young woman with Graves' ophthalmopathy.

The chain joins TRBV12-3 or TRBV12-4 to TRBJ2-7; D possibly corresponds to TRBD2 (7 bases). V was cut by 1 base and J by 4 bases, with 14 bases left in between. The CDR3 consists of 15 residues. The CDR3 reads CASSLVRGAQYEQYF. As DNA, the CDR3 is TGTGCCAGCAGTTTAGTACGGGGGGCTCAATACGAGCAGTACTTC.

This clonotype occurred many times. The gene calls are TRBV18 and TRBJ2-7; D is possibly TRBD1 (6 bases). This CDR3 is built from 14 residues. V lost 3 bases and J lost 0, with 9 bases in between. The germline V gene encodes CDR1 KGHSH and CDR2 LQKENI. This CDR3 is CASSPTGFSYEQYF. Written as DNA, the CDR3 is TGTGCCAGCTCACCCACAGGGTTCTCCTACGAGCAGTACTTC. The variable domain in full, with the rest retrieved from reference TRBV18 and TRBJ2-7, is NAGVMQNPRHLVRRRGQEARLRCSPMKGHSHVYWYRQLPEEGLKFMVYLQKENIIDESGMPKERFSAEFPKEGPSILRIQQVVRGDSAAYFCASSPTGFSYEQYFGPGTRLTVT.

This clonotype was seen at least ten times. This chain connects TRBV11-2 to TRBJ1-1; TRBD1 might be the D (5 bases). Germline CDR1 is SGHAT and CDR2 is FQNNGV. The CDR3 runs to 12 residues. The V and J ends lost 2 bases and 10 bases respectively, with 11 bases between them. Written as DNA, the CDR3 is TGTGCCAGCAGCTTACCCCAGGGTCGAGCTTTCTTT. This encodes CASSLPQGRAFF.

This clonotype was seen a handful of times. The chain uses TRBV6-5 and TRBJ1-1; perhaps TRBD1 as D (5 bases). V lost 0 bases to trimming and J lost 0 bases, with 14 bases between them. The CDR3 consists of 17 residues. Germline values: CDR1 MNHEY, CDR2 SVGAGI. The chain's CDR3 is CASSYSGGAAMNTEAFF. DNA of the CDR3: TGTGCCAGCAGTTACTCCGGAGGGGCAGCAATGAACACTGAAGCTTTCTTT.

This chain uses TRBV6-1 with TRBJ1-1; D is perhaps TRBD1 (5 bases). The germline V and J ends were trimmed by 0 bases and 4 bases, with 9 bases remaining between them. The CDR3 has 14 amino acids. Germline V gives CDR1 MNHNS, CDR2 SASEGT. CDR3 residues: CASSEARRGTEAFF. The CDR3 nucleotides are TGTGCCAGCAGTGAAGCGCGTAGGGGCACTGAAGCTTTCTTT.

The V call is TRBV18, the J call TRBJ1-2; 8 bases map to TRBD1. This CDR3 region has 14 residues. CDR1 is KGHSH and CDR2 is LQKENI in the germline V gene. The V segment lost 3 bases and the J segment 8 bases; nucleotides outside the gene matches: 8. This chain's CDR3 is CASSPWTGLEGYTF. CDR3 DNA: TGTGCCAGCTCACCTTGGACAGGGTTGGAGGGCTACACCTTC.

This clonotype was counted ten times or more. This rearrangement joins TRBV4-3 to TRBJ1-1; D gene ambiguous. CDR1 and CDR2 (germline): LGHNA, YSLEER. The V end was cut by 0 bases, the J end by 1 base, with 6 bases between. This CDR3 has 14 amino acids. DNA for the CDR3: TGCGCCAGCAGCCAAGAGGCGGCGAACACTGAAGCTTTCTTT. Amino acids: CASSQEAANTEAFF.

The V gene is TRBV6-1, the J gene TRBJ1-5; D is ambiguous. From germline, CDR1 is MNHNS and CDR2 SASEGT. Trimming cost V 7 bases and J 0 bases, with 10 bases left between them. This CDR3 comprises 14 residues. The CDR3 here is CASNTPYSNQPQHF. CDR3 coding DNA: TGTGCCAGCAATACACCGTATAGCAATCAGCCCCAGCATTTT.

The chain has TRBV19 and TRBJ2-5, with a possible D match to TRBD1 (6 bases). The ends were cut back, 3 bases at V and 5 bases at J, with 16 bases in the middle. CDR3 length: 15 amino acids. CDR1 LNHDA and CDR2 SQIVND come from the germline V gene (reference sequence). In DNA form, the CDR3 reads TGTGCCAGTAGTATTCGACAGGCTCCCCGGGAGACCCAGTACTTC. Protein sequence: CASSIRQAPRETQYF. The whole variable domain, filled in from reference TRBV19 and TRBJ2-5, reads DGGITQSPKYLFRKEGQNVTLSCEQNLNHDAMYWYRQDPGQGLRLIYYSQIVNDFQKGDIAEGYSVSREKKESFPLTVTSAQKNPTAFYLCASSIRQAPRETQYFGPGTRLLVL.

On this clonotype itself: A much more abundant neighbour one base away suggests this may be a read error. The chain has TRBV29-1 and TRBJ2-5; 14 nucleotides match TRBD2. Germline CDR1 and CDR2: SQVTM and ANQGSEA. The CDR3 loop spans 16 amino acids. J lost 7 bases, V lost 5 bases, and 12 bases had no gene match. The CDR3 DNA reads as TGCAGCGTTAACCTCGGACTAGCGGGAGGTCTAGGGACCCAGTACTTC. It is translated as CSVNLGLAGGLGTQYF. The full variable domain, with the rest looked up from reference TRBV29-1 and TRBJ2-5, is SAVISQKPSRDICQRGTSLTIQCQVDSQVTMMFWYRQQPGQSLTLIATANQGSEATYESGFVIDKFPISRPNLTFSTLTVSNMSPEDSSIYLCSVNLGLAGGLGTQYFGPGTRLLVL.

This clonotype has a count of ten or more. This chain connects TRBV10-3 to TRBJ2-2, with D perhaps given as TRBD1 or TRBD2 (6 bases each). From germline, CDR1 is ENHRY and CDR2 SYGVKD. The CDR3 contains 16 residues. The V and J ends lost 8 bases and 1 base respectively, with 17 bases between them. The CDR3 DNA reads TGTGCCATCCCCACACGGGGGCGGTGGAACACCGGGGAGCTGTTTTTT. Its protein is CAIPTRGRWNTGELFF.

In its sample, this clonotype was seen many times. The chain has TRBV5-1 and TRBJ2-2; D possibly uses TRBD1 or TRBD2 (5 bases each). Trimming left V 4 bases short and J 0 bases short, with 13 bases between. The CDR3 has 16 amino acids. CDR1 and CDR2 from the germline V gene are SGHRS and YFSETQ. CDR3 region: CASSPRDGTNTGELFF. CDR3 DNA: TGCGCCAGCAGCCCCCGGGACGGGACGAACACCGGGGAGCTGTTTTTT.

V usage is TRBV28 and J usage is TRBJ1-3, with D unresolved. V was cut by 2 bases and J by 0 bases, with 11 bases left in between. This CDR3 has 16 residues. Germline V gene lookup returns CDR1 MDHEN and CDR2 SYDVKM. The DNA of the CDR3 is TGTGCCAGCAGTTTAGGTAACCCCAGCTCTGGAAACACCATATATTTT. As protein: CASSLGNPSSGNTIYF.

V usage is TRBV10-3 and J usage is TRBJ2-7, with 7 bases matching TRBD1. V was clipped by 10 bases and J by 3 bases; unmatched bases: 12. The CDR3 covers 14 residues. CDR1 ENHRY and CDR2 SYGVKD come from the germline V gene. CDR3 sequence: CATENRQGFYEQYF. The CDR3 DNA sequence: TGTGCCACGGAAAATAGACAGGGATTCTACGAGCAGTACTTC.

At least ten counts were recorded for this clonotype. A read error may produce the germline difference seen at one junction end. The J gene is TRBJ2-4, the V gene TRBV12-3 or TRBV12-4; D gene uncertain. This CDR3 has 12 amino acids. CDR3 DNA sequence: TGTGCCGGCAGCGAACAAGGCGGCATTCAGTACTTC. The encoded protein is CAGSEQGGIQYF.

This clonotype showed up many times. The chain is built from TRBV7-2 and TRBJ2-5, with D unclear. The CDR3 contains 14 residues. CDR1 SGHTA and CDR2 FQGNSA come from the germline V gene. V was pared by 5 bases and J by 5 bases, with 15 bases between. The CDR3 DNA sequence: TGTGCCAGCAGCCCCCCCCAGGATTGGGAGACCCAGTACTTC. Amino acids: CASSPPQDWETQYF.

This clonotype has a count of ten or more. The V gene is TRBV27, the J gene TRBJ2-5; D might be TRBD1 or TRBD2, each matching 5 bases. V gave up 2 bases and J gave up 7 bases, with 17 bases separating them. Germline V gives CDR1 MNHEY, CDR2 SMNVEV (reference sequence). The CDR3 covers 15 residues. CDR3 nucleotide sequence: TGTGCCAGCAGTTTACGGGACGGGGTGAGTGGGACCCAGTACTTC. Translated: CASSLRDGVSGTQYF.

The chain couples TRBV6-1 to TRBJ1-5; the D gene is possibly TRBD1 (5 bases). Between the trimmed V and J ends, which lost 7 bases and 5 bases, there was a span of 12 bases. This CDR3 comprises 13 residues. Germline CDR1 reads MNHNS; CDR2 reads SASEGT. The CDR3 DNA is TGTGCCAGCAAAGAGACAGATGATCAGCCCCAGCATTTT. It translates to CASKETDDQPQHF.

This clonotype was seen ten or more times. The V gene is TRBV30, the J gene TRBJ1-6, with D uncertain. Trimming left V 8 bases short and J 7 bases short, with 9 bases between. Germline values: CDR1 GTSNPN, CDR2 SVGIG (reference sequence). The CDR3 consists of 11 residues. The CDR3 region is CAGGRNSPLHF. The DNA of the CDR3 is TGTGCCGGAGGCAGAAATTCACCCCTCCACTTT.

V is TRBV5-4 and J is TRBJ2-7, with D maybe TRBD1 (6 bases). V gave up 4 bases and J gave up 6 bases, with 20 bases separating them. The CDR3 sequence is 15 residues long. Germline V lookup: CDR1 SGHNT, CDR2 YYREEE (reference sequence). For the CDR3, the DNA is TGTGCCAGCAGCGACTCGAACAGGGAATTAGCCGAGCAGTACTTC. Residues: CASSDSNRELAEQYF.

There are many counts of this clonotype. The chain is built from TRBV7-9 and TRBJ1-2; D unresolved. This CDR3 is 14 amino acids long. Looked up from germline, CDR1 is SEHNR and CDR2 is FQNEAQ (reference sequence). Between the trimmed V and J ends, which lost 5 bases and 2 bases, there was a span of 12 bases. CDR3 sequence: CASSPAIHNYGYTF. CDR3 nucleotides: TGTGCCAGCAGCCCCGCGATACACAACTATGGCTACACCTTC.

This clonotype has ten or more counts. The V call is TRBV6-2 or TRBV6-3, the J call TRBJ2-7; D uncertain. This CDR3 region has 16 residues. From germline, CDR1 is MNHEY and CDR2 SVGEGT. Trimming took off 0 bases at V and 3 bases at J, with 15 bases between the two ends. For the CDR3, the DNA is TGTGCCAGCAGTTACTCGTTACGGGTGCCCCTCTACGAGCAGTACTTC. This translates into CASSYSLRVPLYEQYF.

This clonotype was seen at least ten times. This chain joins TRBV10-2 and TRBJ2-7; D might be TRBD1 (5 bases). Trimming left V 11 bases short and J 2 bases short, with 16 bases between. The CDR3 is 13 residues long. CDR1 WSHSY and CDR2 SAAADI come from the germline V gene. DNA of the CDR3: TGCGCCTCCTGTAAGGGGCCCGCCTACGAGCAGTACTTC. Protein: CASCKGPAYEQYF.

This clonotype was counted at least ten times. CDR3 sequence: CASSPWGPGSSYEQYF. DNA for the CDR3: TGTGCCAGCAGCCCATGGGGGCCGGGTAGCTCCTACGAGCAGTACTTC. V gene TRBV11-2 combines with J gene TRBJ2-7, with D maybe TRBD1 (6 bases). In germline, CDR1 is SGHAT, CDR2 FQNNGV. Trimming took 5 bases from V and 0 from J, leaving 17 bases between them. The CDR3 is 16 amino acids.

This clonotype appeared many times. CDR3 DNA sequence: TGCGCCAGCCACAGAGGGCCCAACTATGGCTACACCTTC. Translating gives CASHRGPNYGYTF. The chain links TRBV5-1 to TRBJ1-2, with D unresolved. Deletions cut 7 bases from V and 2 bases from J, with 12 bases between. This CDR3 is built from 13 residues. The germline gives CDR1 SGHRS, CDR2 YFSETQ.

This clonotype was seen many times. This rearrangement joins TRBV27 to TRBJ2-2; a weak D match, TRBD2 (6 bases). V was shortened by 5 bases and J by 6 bases, with 19 bases between the two germline ends. This CDR3 region has 16 residues. CDR1 and CDR2 from the germline V gene are MNHEY and SMNVEV (reference sequence). Here the CDR3 reads CASSPVGLARAGELFF. The CDR3 DNA sequence: TGTGCCAGCAGTCCGGTGGGGCTAGCGAGAGCCGGGGAGCTGTTTTTT.

This clonotype occurred a few times. V and J are TRBV18 and TRBJ1-1; TRBD1 is a possible D gene (5 bases). V lost 0 bases and J lost 6, with 14 bases in between. This CDR3 spans 15 amino acids. CDR1 KGHSH and CDR2 LQKENI come from the germline V gene. The CDR3: CASSPPEGKTAEAFF. CDR3 nucleotides: TGTGCCAGCTCACCACCGGAGGGGAAAACCGCTGAAGCTTTCTTT.

This CDR3 is CALSRGPRQGEASGNTIYF. CDR3 coding DNA: TGTGCCCTATCACGCGGGCCTCGACAGGGAGAAGCATCTGGAAACACCATATATTTT. The gene calls are TRBV30 and TRBJ1-3, with 7 nucleotides matching TRBD1. The ends lost 8 bases at V and 1 base at J; junction bases unmatched: 23. This CDR3 spans 19 amino acids. Germline assignment: CDR1 GTSNPN and CDR2 SVGIG (reference sequence).

This clonotype has at least ten counts. CDR3 residues: CASSLAGTSGGETQYF. CDR3 bases: TGTGCCAGCAGTTTAGCCGGGACTAGCGGGGGAGAGACCCAGTACTTC. The rearrangement uses TRBV12-3 or TRBV12-4 and TRBJ2-5; the match to TRBD2 covers 14 bases. The V gene end was trimmed by 0 bases and the J gene end by 4 bases; junction bases not matched to a gene: 1. This CDR3 is 16 amino acids long.

This clonotype occurred many times. The chain joins TRBV28 to TRBJ2-7, with TRBD1 matching 7 bases. CDR1 is MDHEN, CDR2 SYDVKM, per germline. The V segment lost 7 bases and the J segment 0 bases; nucleotides outside the gene matches: 9. The CDR3 sequence is 15 residues long. CDR3 in amino acids: CASKLTGLSSYEQYF. The CDR3, as DNA: TGTGCCAGCAAACTGACAGGGTTAAGCTCCTACGAGCAGTACTTC.